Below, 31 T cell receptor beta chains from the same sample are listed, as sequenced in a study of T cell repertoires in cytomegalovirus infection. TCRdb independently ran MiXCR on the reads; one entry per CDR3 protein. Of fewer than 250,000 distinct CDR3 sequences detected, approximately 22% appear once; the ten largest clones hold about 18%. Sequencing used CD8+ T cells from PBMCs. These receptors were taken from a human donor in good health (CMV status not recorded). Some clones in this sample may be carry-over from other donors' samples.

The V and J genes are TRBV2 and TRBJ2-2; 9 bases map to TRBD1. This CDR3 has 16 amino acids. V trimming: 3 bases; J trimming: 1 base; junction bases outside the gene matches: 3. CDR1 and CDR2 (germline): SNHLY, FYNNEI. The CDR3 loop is CASSEGTGQNTGELFF. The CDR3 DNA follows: TGTGCCAGCAGTGAGGGGACAGGGCAGAACACCGGGGAGCTGTTTTTT.

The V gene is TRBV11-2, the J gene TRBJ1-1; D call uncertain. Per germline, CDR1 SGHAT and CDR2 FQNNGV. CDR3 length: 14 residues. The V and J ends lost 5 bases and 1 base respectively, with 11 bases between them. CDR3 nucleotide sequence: TGTGCCAGCAGCCCGGAAAATCCGAACACTGAAGCTTTCTTT. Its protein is CASSPENPNTEAFF.

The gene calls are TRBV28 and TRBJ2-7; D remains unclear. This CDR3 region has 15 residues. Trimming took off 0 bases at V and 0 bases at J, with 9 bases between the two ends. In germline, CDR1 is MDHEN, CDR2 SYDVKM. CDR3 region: CASSLWDPSSYEQYF. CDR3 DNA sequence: TGTGCCAGCAGTTTATGGGACCCGAGCTCCTACGAGCAGTACTTC.

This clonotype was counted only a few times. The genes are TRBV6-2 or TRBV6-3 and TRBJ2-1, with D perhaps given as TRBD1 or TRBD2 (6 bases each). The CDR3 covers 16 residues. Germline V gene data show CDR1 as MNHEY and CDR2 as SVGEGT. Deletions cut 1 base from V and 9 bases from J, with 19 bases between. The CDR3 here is CASSYFAGGALVEQFF. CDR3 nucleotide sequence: TGTGCCAGCAGTTACTTTGCCGGGGGCGCTCTCGTTGAGCAGTTCTTC.

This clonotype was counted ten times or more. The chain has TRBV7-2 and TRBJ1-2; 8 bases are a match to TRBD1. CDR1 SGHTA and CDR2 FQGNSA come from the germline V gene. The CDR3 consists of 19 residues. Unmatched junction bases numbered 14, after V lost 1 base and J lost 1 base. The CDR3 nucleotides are TGTGCCAGCAGCTTAGTGGGCAGGGGGCATCCCCTTGATAACTATGGCTACACCTTC. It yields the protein CASSLVGRGHPLDNYGYTF.

CDR3 nucleotides: TGTGCCAGCAGCCGTCCCGGGACAGGGGTGGTGAACACTGAAGCTTTCTTT. Translated: CASSRPGTGVVNTEAFF. The rearrangement links TRBV13 to TRBJ1-1, with 10 positions matching TRBD1. The CDR3 consists of 17 residues. The ends lost 5 bases at V and 0 bases at J; junction bases unmatched: 9. Germline lookup yields CDR1 PRHDT and CDR2 FYEKMQ (reference sequence).

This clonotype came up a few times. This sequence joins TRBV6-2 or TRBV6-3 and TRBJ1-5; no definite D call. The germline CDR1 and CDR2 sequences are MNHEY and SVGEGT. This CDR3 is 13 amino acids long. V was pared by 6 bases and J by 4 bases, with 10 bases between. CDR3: CASSHRTNQPQHF. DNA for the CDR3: TGTGCCAGCAGCCACCGGACTAATCAGCCCCAGCATTTT.

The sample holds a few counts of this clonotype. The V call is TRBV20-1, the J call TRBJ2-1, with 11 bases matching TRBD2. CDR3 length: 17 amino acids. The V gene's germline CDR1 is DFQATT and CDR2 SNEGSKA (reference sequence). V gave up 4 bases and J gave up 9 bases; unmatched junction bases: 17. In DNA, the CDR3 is TGCAGTGCTACCCCACATATTAGCGGGGGGGCCTTCATTGAGCAGTTCTTC. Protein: CSATPHISGGAFIEQFF.

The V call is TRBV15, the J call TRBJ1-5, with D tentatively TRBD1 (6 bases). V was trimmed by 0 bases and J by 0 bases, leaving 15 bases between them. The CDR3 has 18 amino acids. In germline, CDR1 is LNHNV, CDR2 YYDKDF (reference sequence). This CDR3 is CATSRDWGHLDSNQPQHF. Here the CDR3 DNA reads TGTGCCACCAGCAGAGATTGGGGACATTTAGATAGCAATCAGCCCCAGCATTTT.

CDR3 coding DNA: TGCAGCGTTGTTGCTTCTAGCCCAAGTGAGCAGTTCTTC. Residues: CSVVASSPSEQFF. This chain uses TRBV29-1 with TRBJ2-1; possible D gene TRBD2, 5 bases. The CDR3 spans 13 residues. The V gene lost 4 bases and the J gene lost 9 bases, with 16 bases spanning the gap. Germline CDR1 is SQVTM and CDR2 is ANQGSEA.

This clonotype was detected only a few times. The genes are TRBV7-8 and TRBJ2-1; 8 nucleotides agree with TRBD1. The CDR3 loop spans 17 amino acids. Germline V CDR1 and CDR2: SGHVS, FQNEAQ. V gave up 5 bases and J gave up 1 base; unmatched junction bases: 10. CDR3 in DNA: TGTGCCAGCAGCCGCGAGGCAGGGGGCGCTTCCTACAATGAGCAGTTCTTC. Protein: CASSREAGGASYNEQFF.

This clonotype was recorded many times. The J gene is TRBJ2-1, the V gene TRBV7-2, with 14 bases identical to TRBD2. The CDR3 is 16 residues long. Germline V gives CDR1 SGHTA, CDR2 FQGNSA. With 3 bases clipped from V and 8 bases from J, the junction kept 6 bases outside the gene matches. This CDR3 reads CASSLPTSGGADEQFF. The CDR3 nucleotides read TGTGCCAGCAGCTTGCCGACTAGCGGGGGGGCCGATGAGCAGTTCTTC.

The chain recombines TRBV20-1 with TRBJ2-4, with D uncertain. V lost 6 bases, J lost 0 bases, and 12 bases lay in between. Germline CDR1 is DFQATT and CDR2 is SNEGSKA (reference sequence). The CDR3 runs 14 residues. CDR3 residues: CSALGSLAKNIQYF. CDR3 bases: TGCAGTGCCCTGGGTTCACTAGCCAAAAACATTCAGTACTTC.

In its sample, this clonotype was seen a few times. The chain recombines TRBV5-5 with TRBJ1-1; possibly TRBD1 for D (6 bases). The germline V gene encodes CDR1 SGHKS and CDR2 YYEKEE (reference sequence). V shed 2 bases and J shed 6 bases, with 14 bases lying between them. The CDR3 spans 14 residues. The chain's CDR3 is CASSFRGGGAEAFF. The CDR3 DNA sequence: TGTGCCAGCAGCTTTCGAGGGGGAGGAGCTGAAGCTTTCTTT.

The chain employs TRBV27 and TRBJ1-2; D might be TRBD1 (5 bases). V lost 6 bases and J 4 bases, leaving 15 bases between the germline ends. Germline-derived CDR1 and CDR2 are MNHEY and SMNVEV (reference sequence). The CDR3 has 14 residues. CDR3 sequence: CASSRDPEGYGYTF. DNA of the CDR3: TGTGCCAGCAGCAGGGATCCCGAAGGCTATGGCTACACCTTC.

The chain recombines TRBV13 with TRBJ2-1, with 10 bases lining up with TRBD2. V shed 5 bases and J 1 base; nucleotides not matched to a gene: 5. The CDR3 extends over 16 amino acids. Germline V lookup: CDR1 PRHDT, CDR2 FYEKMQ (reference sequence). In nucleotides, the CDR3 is TGTGCCAGCAGCAACCCTAGCGGGGGTTCCTACAATGAGCAGTTCTTC. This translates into CASSNPSGGSYNEQFF.

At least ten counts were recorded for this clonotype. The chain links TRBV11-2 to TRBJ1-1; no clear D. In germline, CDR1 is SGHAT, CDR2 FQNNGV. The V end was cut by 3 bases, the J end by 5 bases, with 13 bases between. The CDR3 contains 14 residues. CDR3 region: CASSFSGEGTEAFF. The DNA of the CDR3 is TGTGCCAGCAGCTTTTCCGGGGAAGGGACTGAAGCTTTCTTT.

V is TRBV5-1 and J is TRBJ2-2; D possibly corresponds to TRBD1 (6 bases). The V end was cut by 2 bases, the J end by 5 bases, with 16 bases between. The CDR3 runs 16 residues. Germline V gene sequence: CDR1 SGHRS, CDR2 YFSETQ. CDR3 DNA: TGCGCCAGCAGCTTTTACAGGGAACAAACAACCGGGGAGCTGTTTTTT. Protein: CASSFYREQTTGELFF.

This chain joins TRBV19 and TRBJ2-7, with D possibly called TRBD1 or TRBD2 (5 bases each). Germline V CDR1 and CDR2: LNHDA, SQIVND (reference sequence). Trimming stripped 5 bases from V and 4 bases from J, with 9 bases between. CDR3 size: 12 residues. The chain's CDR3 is CASSDEGYEQYF. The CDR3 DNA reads TGTGCCAGTAGTGATGAGGGGTACGAGCAGTACTTC.

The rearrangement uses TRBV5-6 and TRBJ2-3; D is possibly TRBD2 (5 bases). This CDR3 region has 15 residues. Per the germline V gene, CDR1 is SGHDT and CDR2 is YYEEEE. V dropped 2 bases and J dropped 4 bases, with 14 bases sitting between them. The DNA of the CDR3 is TGTGCCAGCAGCTTCGCGGGCCATATGCCAGATACGCAGTATTTT. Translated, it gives CASSFAGHMPDTQYF.

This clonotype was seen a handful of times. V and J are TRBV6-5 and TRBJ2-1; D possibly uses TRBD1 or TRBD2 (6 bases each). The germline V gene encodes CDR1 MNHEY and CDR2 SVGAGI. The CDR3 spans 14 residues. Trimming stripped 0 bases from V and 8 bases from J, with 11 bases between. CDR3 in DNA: TGTGCCAGCAGTTACTCATGGGGGGCCGATGAGCAGTTCTTC. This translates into CASSYSWGADEQFF.

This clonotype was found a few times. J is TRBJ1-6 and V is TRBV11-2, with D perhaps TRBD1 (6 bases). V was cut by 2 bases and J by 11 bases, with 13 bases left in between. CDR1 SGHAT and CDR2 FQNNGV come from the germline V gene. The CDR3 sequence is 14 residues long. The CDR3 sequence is CASSLSPRGTPLHF. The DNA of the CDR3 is TGTGCCAGCAGCTTATCCCCGAGGGGGACACCCCTCCACTTT.

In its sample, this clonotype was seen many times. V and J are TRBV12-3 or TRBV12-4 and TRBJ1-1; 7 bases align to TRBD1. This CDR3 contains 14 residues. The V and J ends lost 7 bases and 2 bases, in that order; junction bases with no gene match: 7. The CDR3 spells CASTSGQPNTEAFF. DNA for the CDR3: TGTGCCAGCACCTCGGGACAGCCTAACACTGAAGCTTTCTTT.

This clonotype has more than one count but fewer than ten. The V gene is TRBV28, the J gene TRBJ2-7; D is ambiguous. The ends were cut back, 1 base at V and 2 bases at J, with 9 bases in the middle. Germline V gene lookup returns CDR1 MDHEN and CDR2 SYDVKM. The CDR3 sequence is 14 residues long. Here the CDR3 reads CASSLYGPTYEQYF. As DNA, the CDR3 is TGTGCCAGCAGTTTATATGGTCCGACCTACGAGCAGTACTTC.

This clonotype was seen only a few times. The CDR3 region is CASSSLDGSGGPTIEQFF. The CDR3 DNA is TGTGCCAGCAGTTCCCTTGACGGGAGCGGGGGCCCTACCATTGAGCAGTTCTTC. V is TRBV28 and J is TRBJ2-1; 8 bases map to TRBD2. CDR1 and CDR2 from the germline V gene are MDHEN and SYDVKM. The J segment lost 9 bases and the V segment lost 4 bases, leaving 20 bases of the junction unmatched. The CDR3 length is 18 residues.

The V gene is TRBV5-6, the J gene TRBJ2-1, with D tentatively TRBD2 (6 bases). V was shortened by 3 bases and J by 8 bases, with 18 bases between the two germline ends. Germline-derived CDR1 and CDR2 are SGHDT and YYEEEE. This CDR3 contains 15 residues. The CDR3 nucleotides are TGTGCCAGCAGCTGGGGCGGGGCAGGGCTCGATGAGCAGTTCTTC. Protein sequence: CASSWGGAGLDEQFF.

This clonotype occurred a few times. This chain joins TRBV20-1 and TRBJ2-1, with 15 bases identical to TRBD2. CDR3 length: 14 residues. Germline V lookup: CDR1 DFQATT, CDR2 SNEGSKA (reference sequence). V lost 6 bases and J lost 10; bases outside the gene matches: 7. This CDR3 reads CSARTSGGAREQFF. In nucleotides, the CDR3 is TGCAGTGCAAGGACTAGCGGGGGGGCCAGGGAGCAGTTCTTC.

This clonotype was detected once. CDR3 sequence (DNA): TGCAGTGCTAGAGAGGGGACAGTAGATGAAAAACTGTTTTTT. As protein: CSAREGTVDEKLFF. The chain couples TRBV20-1 to TRBJ1-4; 7 bases match TRBD1. The J segment lost 6 bases and the V segment lost 0 bases, leaving 4 bases of the junction unmatched. The CDR3 has 14 amino acids. CDR1 is DFQATT and CDR2 is SNEGSKA in the germline V gene (reference sequence).

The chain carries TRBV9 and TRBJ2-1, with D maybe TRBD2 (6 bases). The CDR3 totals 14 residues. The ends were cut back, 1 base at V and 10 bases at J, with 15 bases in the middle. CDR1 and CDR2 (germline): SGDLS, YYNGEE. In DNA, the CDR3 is TGTGCCAGCAGCGTAACCCAGGCGGGGCGCGAGCAGTTCTTC. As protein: CASSVTQAGREQFF.

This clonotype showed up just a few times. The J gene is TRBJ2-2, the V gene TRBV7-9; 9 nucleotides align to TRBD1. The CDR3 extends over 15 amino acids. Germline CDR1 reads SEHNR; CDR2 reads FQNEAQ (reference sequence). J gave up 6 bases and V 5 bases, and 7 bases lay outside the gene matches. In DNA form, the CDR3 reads TGTGCCAGCAGCCCGACGCGGACAGGGGCCGGGGAGCTGTTTTTT. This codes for CASSPTRTGAGELFF.

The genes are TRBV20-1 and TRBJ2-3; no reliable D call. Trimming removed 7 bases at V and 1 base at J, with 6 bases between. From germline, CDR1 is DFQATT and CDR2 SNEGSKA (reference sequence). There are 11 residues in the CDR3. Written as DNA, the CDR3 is TGCAGTGTTAGGGGCACAGATACGCAGTATTTT. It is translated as CSVRGTDTQYF.